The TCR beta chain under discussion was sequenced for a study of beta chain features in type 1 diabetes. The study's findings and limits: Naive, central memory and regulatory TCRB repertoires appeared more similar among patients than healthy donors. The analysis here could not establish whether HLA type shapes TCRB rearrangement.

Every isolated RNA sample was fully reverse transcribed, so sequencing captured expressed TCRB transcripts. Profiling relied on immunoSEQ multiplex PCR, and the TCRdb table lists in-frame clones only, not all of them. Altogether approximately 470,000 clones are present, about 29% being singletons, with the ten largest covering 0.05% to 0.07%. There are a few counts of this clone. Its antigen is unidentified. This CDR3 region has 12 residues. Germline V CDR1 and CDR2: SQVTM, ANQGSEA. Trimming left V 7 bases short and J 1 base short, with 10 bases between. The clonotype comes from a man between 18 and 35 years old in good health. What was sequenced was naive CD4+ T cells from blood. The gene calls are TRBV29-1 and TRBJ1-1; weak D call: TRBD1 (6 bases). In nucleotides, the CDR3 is TGCAGCGGTGGACAGAAGAACACTGAAGCTTTCTTT. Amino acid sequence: CSGGQKNTEAFF.